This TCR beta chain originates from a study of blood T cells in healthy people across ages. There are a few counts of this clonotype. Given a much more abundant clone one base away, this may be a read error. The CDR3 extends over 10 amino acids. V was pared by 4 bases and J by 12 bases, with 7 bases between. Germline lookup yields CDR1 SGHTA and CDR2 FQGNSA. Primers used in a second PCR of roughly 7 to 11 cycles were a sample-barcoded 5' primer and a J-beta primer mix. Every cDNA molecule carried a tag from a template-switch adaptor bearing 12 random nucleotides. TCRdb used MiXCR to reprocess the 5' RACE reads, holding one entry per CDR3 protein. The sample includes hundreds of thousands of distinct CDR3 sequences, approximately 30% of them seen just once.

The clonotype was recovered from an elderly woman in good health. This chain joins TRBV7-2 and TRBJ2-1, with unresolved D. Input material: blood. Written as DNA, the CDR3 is TGTGCCAGCAGCTGGGCCGTGCAGTTCTTC. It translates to CASSWAVQFF.